This T cell receptor beta chain is drawn from a study of blood T cell repertoires in COVID-19. About the research overall: Sites in the United States, Italy and Spain provided acute and convalescent COVID-19 samples.

Original analysis: Reference gene primers were amplified, and this amplification served to estimate nucleated cell counts. Using immunoSEQ multiplex PCR, the repertoire was profiled, and TCRdb retains in-frame clones only, with some absent. V and J calls plus clone size are reproduced from that table; the DNA served to infer D and trimming. In the table there are under 250,000 clones, around 81% of which are singletons. V gave up 1 base and J gave up 2 bases, with 9 bases separating them. The germline gives CDR1 SGHKS, CDR2 YYEKEE (reference sequence). CDR3 length equals 14 residues. The sequenced sample was peripheral blood. The clonotype originates from a woman aged 60 to 75 with acute or convalescent COVID-19. The chain uses TRBV5-5 and TRBJ1-1; tentative D call: TRBD1 (5 bases). Here the CDR3 DNA reads TGTGCCAGCAGCTTGTGGGACTTTAACACTGAAGCTTTCTTT. It yields the protein CASSLWDFNTEAFF.